The T cell receptor beta chain described here comes from a study of CD8+ T cells in alopecia areata. Study as a whole: The study gave tofacitinib for 6 to 18 months, then 6 months off drug. Whole-study findings and limits: Many of the expanded lesional clones endured in scalp and blood while on tofacitinib. For lesional scalp, especially alopecia totalis/universalis, clonality was higher than in normal scalp.

Treatment noted: oral pan-JAK inhibitor, 5-10 mg twice daily. This clone showed up just a few times. What it binds is not known. RNA extraction was followed by reverse transcription into cDNA, which acted as the sequencing template. Repertoires were generated with immunoSEQ multiplex PCR, while TCRdb's copy carries only in-frame clones and drops some. The sample lists 90,000 or so clones, roughly 45% occurring once. The CDR3 totals 14 residues. CDR1 is MGHDK and CDR2 is SYGVNS in the germline V gene. Deletions cut 2 bases from V and 15 bases from J, with 20 bases between. The sample consisted of CD8+ T cells sorted from blood, taken at week 24, from a patient treated with tofacitinib. This TCR derives from a human donor with alopecia areata. The genes are TRBV25-1 and TRBJ2-1; possibly TRBD2 for D (5 bases). CDR3 sequence (DNA): TGTGCCAGCAGTGAACCTACCGCGGACTCCCTGGCGTTCTTC. Amino acid sequence: CASSEPTADSLAFF.